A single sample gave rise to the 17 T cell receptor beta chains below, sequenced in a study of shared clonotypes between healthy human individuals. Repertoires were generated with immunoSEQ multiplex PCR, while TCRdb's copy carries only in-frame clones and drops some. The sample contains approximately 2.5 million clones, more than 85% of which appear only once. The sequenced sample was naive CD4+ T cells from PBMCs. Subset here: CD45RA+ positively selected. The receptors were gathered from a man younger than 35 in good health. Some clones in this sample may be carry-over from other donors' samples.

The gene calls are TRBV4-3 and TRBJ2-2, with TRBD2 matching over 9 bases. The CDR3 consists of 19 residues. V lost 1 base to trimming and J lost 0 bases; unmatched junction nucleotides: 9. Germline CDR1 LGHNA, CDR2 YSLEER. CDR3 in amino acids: CASSQGAMVAGANTGELFF. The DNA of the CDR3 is TGCGCCAGCAGCCAAGGCGCTATGGTAGCGGGAGCGAACACCGGGGAGCTGTTTTTT.

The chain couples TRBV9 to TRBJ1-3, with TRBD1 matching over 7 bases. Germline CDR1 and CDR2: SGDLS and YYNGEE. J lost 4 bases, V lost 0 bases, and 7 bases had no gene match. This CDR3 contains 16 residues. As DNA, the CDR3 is TGTGCCAGCAGCGTAGGTTCCAGGGGGTCGGGAAACACCATATATTTT. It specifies CASSVGSRGSGNTIYF.

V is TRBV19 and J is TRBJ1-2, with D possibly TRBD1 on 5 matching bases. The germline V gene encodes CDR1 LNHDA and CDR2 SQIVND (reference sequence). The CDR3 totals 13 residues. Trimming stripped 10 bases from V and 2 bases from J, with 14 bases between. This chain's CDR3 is CATRGETNYGYTF. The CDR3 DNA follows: TGTGCCACGCGGGGGGAAACGAACTATGGCTACACCTTC.

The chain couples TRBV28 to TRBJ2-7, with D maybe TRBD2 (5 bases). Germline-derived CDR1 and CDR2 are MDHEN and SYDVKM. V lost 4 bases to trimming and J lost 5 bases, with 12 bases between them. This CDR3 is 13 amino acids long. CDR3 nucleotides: TGTGCCAGCAGTTACGGGGTCCGGGACGAGCAGTACTTC. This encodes CASSYGVRDEQYF. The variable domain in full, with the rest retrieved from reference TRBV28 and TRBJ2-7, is DVKVTQSSRYLVKRTGEKVFLECVQDMDHENMFWYRQDPGLGLRLIYFSYDVKMKEKGDIPEGYSVSREKKERFSLILESASTNQTSMYLCASSYGVRDEQYFGPGTRLTVT.

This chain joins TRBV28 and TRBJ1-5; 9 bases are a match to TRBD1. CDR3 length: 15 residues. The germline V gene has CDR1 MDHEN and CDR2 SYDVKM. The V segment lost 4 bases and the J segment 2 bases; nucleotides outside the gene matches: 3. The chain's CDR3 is CASSYRQGGNQPQHF. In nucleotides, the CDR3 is TGTGCCAGCAGTTACCGACAGGGGGGCAATCAGCCCCAGCATTTT.

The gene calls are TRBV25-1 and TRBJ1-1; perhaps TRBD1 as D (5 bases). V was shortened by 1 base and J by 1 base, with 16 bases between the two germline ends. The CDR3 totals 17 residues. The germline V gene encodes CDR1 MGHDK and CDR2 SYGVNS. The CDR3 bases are TGTGCCAGCAGTGAATCTATGGGACGGACAAGGAACACTGAAGCTTTCTTT. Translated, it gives CASSESMGRTRNTEAFF.

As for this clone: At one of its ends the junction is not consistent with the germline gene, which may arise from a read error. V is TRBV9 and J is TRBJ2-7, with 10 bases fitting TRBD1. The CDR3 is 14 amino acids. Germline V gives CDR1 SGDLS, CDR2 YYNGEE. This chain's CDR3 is CVSSAGQGSYEQYF. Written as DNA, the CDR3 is TGTGTCAGCAGCGCGGGACAGGGGTCCTACGAGCAGTACTTC. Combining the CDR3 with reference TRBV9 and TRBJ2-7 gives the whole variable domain DSGVTQTPKHLITATGQRVTLRCSPRSGDLSVYWYQQSLDQGLQFLIQYYNGEERAKGNILERFSAQQFPDLHSELNLSSLELGDSALYFCVSSAGQGSYEQYFGPGTRLTVT.

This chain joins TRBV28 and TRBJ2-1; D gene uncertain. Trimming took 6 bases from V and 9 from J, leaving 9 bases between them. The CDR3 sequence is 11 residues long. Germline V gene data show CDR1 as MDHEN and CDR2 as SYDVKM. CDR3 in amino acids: CASRGNLEQFF. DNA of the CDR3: TGTGCCAGCAGAGGGAACCTTGAGCAGTTCTTC.

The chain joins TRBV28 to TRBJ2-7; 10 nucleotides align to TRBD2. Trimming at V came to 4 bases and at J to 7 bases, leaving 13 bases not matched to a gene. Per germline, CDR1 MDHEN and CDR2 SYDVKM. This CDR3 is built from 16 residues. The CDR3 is CASSSSGRAVVLEQYF. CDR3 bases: TGTGCCAGCAGTTCGAGCGGGAGGGCCGTGGTATTGGAGCAGTACTTC.

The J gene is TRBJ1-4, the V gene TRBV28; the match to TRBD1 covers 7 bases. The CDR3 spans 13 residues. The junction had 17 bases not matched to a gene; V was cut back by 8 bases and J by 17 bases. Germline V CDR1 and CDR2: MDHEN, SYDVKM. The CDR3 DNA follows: TGTGCCAGCTGGGACAGCATATCCCGAGACCGTTTTTTT. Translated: CASWDSISRDRFF.

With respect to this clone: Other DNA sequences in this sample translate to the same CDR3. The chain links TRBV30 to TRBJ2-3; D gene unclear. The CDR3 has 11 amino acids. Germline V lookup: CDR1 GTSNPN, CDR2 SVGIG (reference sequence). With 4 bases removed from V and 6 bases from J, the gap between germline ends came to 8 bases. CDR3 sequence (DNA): TGTGCCTGGACCCCCGGGGATACGCAGTATTTT. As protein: CAWTPGDTQYF.

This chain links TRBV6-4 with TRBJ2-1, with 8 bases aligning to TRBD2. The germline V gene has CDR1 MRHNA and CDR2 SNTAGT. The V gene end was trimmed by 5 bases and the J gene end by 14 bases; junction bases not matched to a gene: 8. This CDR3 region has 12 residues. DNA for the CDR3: TGTGCCAGCAGTACCTGGGGCGGGAGGAAGTTCTTC. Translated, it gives CASSTWGGRKFF.

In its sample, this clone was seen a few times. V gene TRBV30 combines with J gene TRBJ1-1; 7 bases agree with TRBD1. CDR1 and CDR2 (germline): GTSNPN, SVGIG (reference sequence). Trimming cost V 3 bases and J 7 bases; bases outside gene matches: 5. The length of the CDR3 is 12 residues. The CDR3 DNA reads TGTGCCTGGAGCGGACAGGTAGTTGAAGCTTTCTTT. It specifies CAWSGQVVEAFF.

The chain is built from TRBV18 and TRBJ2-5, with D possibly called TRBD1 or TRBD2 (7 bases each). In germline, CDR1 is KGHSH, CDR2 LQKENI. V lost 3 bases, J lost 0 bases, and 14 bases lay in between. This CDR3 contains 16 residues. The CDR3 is CASSPQGGPYQETQYF. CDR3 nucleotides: TGTGCCAGCTCACCCCAGGGGGGGCCTTACCAAGAGACCCAGTACTTC.

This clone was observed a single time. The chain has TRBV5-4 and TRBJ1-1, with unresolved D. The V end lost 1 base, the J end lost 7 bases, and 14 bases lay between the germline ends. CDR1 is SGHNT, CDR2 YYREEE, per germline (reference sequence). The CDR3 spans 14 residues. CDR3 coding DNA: TGTGCCAGCAGCTTGCTTTTGGGCAGCGTTGAAGCTTTCTTT. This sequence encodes CASSLLLGSVEAFF.

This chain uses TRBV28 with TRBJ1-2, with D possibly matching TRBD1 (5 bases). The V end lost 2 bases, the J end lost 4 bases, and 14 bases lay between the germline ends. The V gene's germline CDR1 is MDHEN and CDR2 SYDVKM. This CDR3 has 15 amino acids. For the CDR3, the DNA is TGTGCCAGCAGTTTACGCTCCTCGGGGCCCTATGGCTACACCTTC. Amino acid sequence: CASSLRSSGPYGYTF.

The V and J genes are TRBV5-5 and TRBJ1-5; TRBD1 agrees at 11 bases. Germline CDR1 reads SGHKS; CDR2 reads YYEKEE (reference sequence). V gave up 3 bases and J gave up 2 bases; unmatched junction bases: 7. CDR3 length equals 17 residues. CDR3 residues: CASSSGQGVGRNQPQHF. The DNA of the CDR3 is TGTGCCAGCAGCTCGGGACAGGGGGTTGGTCGCAATCAGCCCCAGCATTTT.